In its sample, the clone carrying this TCR beta chain was seen many times. The sample originates from a study of spatial heterogeneity in lung cancer. This CDR3 has 15 residues. Deletions cut 1 base from V and 8 bases from J, with 15 bases between. The germline CDR1 and CDR2 sequences are SEHNR and FQNEAQ (reference sequence). TCRdb recomputed calls from the 5' RACE reads with MiXCR, one row per CDR3 protein. The table has 6,000 to 9,500 distinct CDR3 sequences, approximately 5.4% seen once. Time point indicated: sample taken at primary tumor resection. Tumor, nontumor lung or frozen PBMC supplied whole RNA, sequenced without sorting. The donor group consisted of some 70 patients who had untreated, early-stage non-small cell lung cancer.

The sequenced sample was PBMCs, obtained at surgery. The sequence was obtained from a male donor with early-stage non-small cell lung cancer. J is TRBJ2-1 and V is TRBV7-9; no definite D call. In nucleotides, the CDR3 is TGTGCCAGCAGCTTAGTTCGGTCTAGTGGGGATGAGCAGTTCTTC. Translating gives CASSLVRSSGDEQFF. The entire variable domain, with the rest obtained from reference TRBV7-9 and TRBJ2-1, is as follows: DTGVSQNPRHKITKRGQNVTFRCDPISEHNRLYWYRQTLGQGPEFLTYFQNEAQLEKSRLLSDRFSAERPKGSFSTLEIQRTEQGDSAMYLCASSLVRSSGDEQFFGPGTRLTVL.